This TCR beta chain was retrieved from a study of blood T cell repertoires in COVID-19. About the study: Sample material is recorded as cDNA or gDNA derived from T cells, B-cell-depleted T cells, or PBMCs.

Under the authors' procedure: Estimation of nucleated cell counts was performed using reference gene primer amplification. The method was immunoSEQ multiplex PCR; TCRdb's version includes in-frame clones alone and lacks a portion of them. V and J calls and clone size are given by that table; D and trimming were obtained from the DNA. Among fewer than 400,000 clones listed, approximately 85% were seen once. The V segment lost 1 base and the J segment 2 bases; nucleotides outside the gene matches: 3. Germline CDR1 is KGHSH and CDR2 is LQKENI. The CDR3 contains 15 residues. This sequence was found in a man younger than 45 who had recovered from COVID-19. The chain has TRBV18 and TRBJ2-5, with 8 bases aligning to TRBD2. The sample taken for sequencing was PBMCs or T cells enriched from blood (not recorded which). The chain's CDR3 is CASSPLSGGQETQYF. In DNA, the CDR3 is TGTGCCAGCTCACCACTCTCGGGGGGGCAAGAGACCCAGTACTTC. The entire variable domain, with the rest obtained from reference TRBV18 and TRBJ2-5, is as follows: NAGVMQNPRHLVRRRGQEARLRCSPMKGHSHVYWYRQLPEEGLKFMVYLQKENIIDESGMPKERFSAEFPKEGPSILRIQQVVRGDSAAYFCASSPLSGGQETQYFGPGTRLLVL.